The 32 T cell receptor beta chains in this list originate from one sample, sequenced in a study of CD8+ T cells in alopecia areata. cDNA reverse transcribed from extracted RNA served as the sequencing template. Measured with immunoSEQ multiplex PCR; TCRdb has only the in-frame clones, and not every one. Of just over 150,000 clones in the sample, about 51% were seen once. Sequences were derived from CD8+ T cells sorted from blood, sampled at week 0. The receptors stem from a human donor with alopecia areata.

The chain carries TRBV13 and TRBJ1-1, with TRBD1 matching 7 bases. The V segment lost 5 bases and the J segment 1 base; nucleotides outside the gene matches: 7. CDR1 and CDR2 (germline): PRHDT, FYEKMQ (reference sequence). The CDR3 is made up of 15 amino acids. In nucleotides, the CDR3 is TGTGCCAGCAGCCTCAGGGGGTTTGGGAACACTGAAGCTTTCTTT. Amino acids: CASSLRGFGNTEAFF.

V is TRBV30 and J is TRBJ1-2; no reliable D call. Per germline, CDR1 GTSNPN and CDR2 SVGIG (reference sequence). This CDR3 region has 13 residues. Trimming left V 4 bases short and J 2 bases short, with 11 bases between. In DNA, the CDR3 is TGTGCCTGGATGCGAGATACAAACTATGGCTACACCTTC. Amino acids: CAWMRDTNYGYTF.

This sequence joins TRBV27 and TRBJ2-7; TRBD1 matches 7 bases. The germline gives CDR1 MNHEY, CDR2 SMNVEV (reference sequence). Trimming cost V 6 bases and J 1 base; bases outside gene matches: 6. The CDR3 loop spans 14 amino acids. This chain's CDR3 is CASSPGGESYEQYF. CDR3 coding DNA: TGTGCCAGCAGCCCAGGGGGAGAATCCTACGAGCAGTACTTC.

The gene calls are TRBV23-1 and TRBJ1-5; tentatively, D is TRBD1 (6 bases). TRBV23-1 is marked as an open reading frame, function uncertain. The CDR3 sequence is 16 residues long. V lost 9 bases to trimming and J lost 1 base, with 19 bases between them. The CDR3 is CASFRQAEGSNQPQHF. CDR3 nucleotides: TGCGCCAGTTTCCGACAGGCGGAGGGAAGCAATCAGCCCCAGCATTTT.

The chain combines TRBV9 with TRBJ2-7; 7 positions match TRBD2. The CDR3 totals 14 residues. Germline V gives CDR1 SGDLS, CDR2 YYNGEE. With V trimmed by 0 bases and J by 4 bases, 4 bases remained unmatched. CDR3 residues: CASSVGGGEYEQYF. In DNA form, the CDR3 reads TGTGCCAGCAGCGTAGGCGGGGGAGAGTACGAGCAGTACTTC.

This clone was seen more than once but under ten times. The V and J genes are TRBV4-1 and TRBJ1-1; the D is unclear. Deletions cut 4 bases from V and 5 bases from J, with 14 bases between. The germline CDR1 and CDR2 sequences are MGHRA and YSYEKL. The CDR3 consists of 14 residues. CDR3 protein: CASSPATGLTEAFF. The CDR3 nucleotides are TGCGCCAGCAGCCCCGCAACCGGACTAACTGAAGCTTTCTTT.

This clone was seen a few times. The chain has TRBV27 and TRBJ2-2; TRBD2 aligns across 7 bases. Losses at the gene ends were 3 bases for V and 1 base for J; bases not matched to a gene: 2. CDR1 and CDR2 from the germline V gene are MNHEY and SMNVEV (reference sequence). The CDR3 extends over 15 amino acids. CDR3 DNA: TGTGCCAGCAGTTTGCTAGCGGTGAACACCGGGGAGCTGTTTTTT. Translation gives CASSLLAVNTGELFF.

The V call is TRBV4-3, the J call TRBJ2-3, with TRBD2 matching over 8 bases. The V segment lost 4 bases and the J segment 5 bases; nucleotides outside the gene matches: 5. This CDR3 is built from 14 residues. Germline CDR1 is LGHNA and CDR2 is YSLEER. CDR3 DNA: TGCGCCAGCAGCCCTAGACTAGCGAGAGATACGCAGTATTTT. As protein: CASSPRLARDTQYF.

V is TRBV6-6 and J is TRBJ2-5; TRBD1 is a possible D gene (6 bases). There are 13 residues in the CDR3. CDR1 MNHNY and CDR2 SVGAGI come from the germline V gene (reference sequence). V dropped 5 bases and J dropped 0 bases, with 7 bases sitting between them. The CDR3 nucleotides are TGTGCCAGCAGTCGGACAGACCAAGAGACCCAGTACTTC. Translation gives CASSRTDQETQYF.

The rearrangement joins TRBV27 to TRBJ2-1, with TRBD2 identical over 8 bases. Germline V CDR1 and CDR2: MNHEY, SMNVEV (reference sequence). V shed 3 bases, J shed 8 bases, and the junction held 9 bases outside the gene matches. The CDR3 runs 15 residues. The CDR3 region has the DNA TGTGCCAGCAGTTTTTCCGGGGGGGCCGGTGATGAGCAGTTCTTC. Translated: CASSFSGGAGDEQFF.

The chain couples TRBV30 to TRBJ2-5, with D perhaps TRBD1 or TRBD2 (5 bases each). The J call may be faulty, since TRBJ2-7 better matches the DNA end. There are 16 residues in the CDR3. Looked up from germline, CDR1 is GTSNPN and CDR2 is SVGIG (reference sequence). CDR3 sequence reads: CAWSKEGRTSGYEQYF. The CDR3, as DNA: TGTGCCTGGAGTAAAGAGGGGCGGACGTCCGGCTACGAGCAGTACTTC.

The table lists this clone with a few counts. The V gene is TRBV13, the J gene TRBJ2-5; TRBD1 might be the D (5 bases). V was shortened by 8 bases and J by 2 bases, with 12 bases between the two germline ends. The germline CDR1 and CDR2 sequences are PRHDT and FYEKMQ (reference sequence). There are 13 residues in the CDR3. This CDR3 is CASGRGRQETQYF. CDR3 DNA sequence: TGTGCCAGCGGAAGGGGCAGGCAAGAGACCCAGTACTTC.

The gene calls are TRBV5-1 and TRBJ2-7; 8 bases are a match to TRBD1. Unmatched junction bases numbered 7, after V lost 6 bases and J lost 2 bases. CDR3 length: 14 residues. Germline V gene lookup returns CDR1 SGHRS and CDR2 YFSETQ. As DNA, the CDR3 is TGCGCCAGCACTTCGGGGACAGGCCCCTACGAGCAGTACTTC. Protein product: CASTSGTGPYEQYF.

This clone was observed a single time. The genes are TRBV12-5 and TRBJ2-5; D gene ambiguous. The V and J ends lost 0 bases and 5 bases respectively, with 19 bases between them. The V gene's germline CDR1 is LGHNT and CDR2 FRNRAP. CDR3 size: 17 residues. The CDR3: CASGLVDWQPSRETQYF. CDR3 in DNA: TGTGCTAGTGGTTTGGTAGACTGGCAGCCTTCTAGGGAGACCCAGTACTTC.

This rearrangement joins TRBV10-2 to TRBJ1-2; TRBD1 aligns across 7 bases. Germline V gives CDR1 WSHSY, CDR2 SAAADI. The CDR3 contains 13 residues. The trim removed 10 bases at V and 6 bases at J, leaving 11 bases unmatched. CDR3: CATMGDSSDGYTF. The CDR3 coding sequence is TGCGCCACTATGGGGGACAGCAGCGATGGCTACACCTTC.

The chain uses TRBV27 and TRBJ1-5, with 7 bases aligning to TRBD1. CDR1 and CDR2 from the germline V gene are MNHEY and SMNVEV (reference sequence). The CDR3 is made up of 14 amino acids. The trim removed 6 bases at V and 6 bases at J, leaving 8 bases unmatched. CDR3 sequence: CASRTDREGQPQHF. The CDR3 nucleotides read TGTGCCAGCAGGACTGACAGGGAGGGTCAGCCCCAGCATTTT.

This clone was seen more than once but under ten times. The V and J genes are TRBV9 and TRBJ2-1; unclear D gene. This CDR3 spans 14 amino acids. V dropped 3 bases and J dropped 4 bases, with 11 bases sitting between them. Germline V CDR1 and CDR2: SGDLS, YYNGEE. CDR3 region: CASSGRTDYNEQFF. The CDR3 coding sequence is TGTGCCAGCAGCGGCCGGACGGATTACAATGAGCAGTTCTTC.

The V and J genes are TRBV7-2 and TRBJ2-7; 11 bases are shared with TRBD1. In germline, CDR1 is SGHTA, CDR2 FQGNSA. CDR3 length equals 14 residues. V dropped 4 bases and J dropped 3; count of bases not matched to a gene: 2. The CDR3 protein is CASSSGTGGYEQYF. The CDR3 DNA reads TGTGCCAGCAGCTCTGGGACAGGGGGCTACGAGCAGTACTTC. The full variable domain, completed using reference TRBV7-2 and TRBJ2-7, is GAGVSQSPSNKVTEKGKDVELRCDPISGHTALYWYRQSLGQGLEFLIYFQGNSAPDKSGLPSDRFSAERTGGSVSTLTIQRTQQEDSAVYLCASSSGTGGYEQYFGPGTRLTVT.

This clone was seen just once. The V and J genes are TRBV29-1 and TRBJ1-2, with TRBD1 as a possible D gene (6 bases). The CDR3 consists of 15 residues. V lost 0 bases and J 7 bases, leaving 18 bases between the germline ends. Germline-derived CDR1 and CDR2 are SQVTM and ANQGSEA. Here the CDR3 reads CSVEDQVTGLGGYTF. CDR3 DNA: TGCAGCGTTGAAGACCAGGTTACAGGGTTGGGTGGCTACACCTTC.

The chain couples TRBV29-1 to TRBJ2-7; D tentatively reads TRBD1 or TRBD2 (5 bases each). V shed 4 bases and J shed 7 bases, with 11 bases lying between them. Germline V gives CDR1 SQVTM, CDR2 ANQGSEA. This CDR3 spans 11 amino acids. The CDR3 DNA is TGCAGCGTTGTGGGGGTGGGTGAGCAGTACTTC. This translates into CSVVGVGEQYF.

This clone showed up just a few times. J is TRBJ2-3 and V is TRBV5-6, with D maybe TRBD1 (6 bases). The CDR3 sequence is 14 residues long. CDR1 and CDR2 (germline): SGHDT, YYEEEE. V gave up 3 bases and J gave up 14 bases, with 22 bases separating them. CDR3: CASSSTGQRIRMYF. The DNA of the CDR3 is TGTGCCAGCAGCTCCACAGGACAGAGGATTAGGATGTATTTT.

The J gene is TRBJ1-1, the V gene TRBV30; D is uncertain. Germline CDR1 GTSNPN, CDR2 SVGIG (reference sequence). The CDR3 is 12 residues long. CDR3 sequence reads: CVFRSSNTEAFF. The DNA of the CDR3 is TGTGTCTTTAGATCCTCGAACACTGAAGCTTTCTTT.

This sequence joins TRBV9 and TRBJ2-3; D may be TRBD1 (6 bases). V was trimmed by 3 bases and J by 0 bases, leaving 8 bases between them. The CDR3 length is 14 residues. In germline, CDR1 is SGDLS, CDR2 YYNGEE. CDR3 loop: CASSGTASTDTQYF. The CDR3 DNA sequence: TGTGCCAGCAGCGGGACAGCCAGCACAGATACGCAGTATTTT.

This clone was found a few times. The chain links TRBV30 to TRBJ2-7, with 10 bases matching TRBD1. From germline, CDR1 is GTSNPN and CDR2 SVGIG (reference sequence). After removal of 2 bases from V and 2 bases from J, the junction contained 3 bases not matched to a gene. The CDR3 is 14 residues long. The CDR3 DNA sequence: TGTGCCTGGAGTCAGGGACAGGGGACCTACGAGCAGTACTTC. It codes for CAWSQGQGTYEQYF.

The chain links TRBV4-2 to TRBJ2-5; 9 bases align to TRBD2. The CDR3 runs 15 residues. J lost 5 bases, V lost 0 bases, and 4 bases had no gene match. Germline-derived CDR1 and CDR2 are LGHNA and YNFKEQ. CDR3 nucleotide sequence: TGTGCCAGCAGCCAAGAGCGGGGGGGATTGGAGACCCAGTACTTC. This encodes CASSQERGGLETQYF.

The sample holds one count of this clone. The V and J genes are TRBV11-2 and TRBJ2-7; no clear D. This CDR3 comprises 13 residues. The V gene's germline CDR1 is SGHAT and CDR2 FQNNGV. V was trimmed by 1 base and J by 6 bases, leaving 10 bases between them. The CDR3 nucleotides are TGTGCCAGCAGCTTAGCTAGGGCATTCGAGCAGTACTTC. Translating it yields CASSLARAFEQYF.

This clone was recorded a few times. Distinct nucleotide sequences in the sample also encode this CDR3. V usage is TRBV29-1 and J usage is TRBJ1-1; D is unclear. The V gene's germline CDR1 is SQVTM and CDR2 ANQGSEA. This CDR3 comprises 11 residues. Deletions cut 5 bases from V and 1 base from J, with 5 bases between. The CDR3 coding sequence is TGCAGCGTTACGGAGAACACTGAAGCTTTCTTT. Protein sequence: CSVTENTEAFF.

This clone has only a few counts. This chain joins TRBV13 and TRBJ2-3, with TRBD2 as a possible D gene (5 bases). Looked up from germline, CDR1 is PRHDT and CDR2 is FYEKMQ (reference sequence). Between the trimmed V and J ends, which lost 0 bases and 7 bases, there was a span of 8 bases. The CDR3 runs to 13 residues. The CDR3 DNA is TGTGCCAGCAGCTTAGGGGAGGCTAATACGCAGTATTTT. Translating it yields CASSLGEANTQYF.

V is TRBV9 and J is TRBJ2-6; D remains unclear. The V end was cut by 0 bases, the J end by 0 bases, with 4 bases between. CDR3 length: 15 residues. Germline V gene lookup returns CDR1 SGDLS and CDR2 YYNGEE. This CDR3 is CASSVGSSGANVLTF. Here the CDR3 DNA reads TGTGCCAGCAGCGTAGGCAGCTCTGGGGCCAACGTCCTGACTTTC. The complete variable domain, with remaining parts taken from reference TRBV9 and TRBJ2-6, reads DSGVTQTPKHLITATGQRVTLRCSPRSGDLSVYWYQQSLDQGLQFLIQYYNGEERAKGNILERFSAQQFPDLHSELNLSSLELGDSALYFCASSVGSSGANVLTFGAGSRLTVL.

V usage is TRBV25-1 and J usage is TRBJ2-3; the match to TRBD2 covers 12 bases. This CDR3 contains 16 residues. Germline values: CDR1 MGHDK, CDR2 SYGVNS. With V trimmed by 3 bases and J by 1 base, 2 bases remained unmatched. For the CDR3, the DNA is TGTGCCAGCAGTGATCGGACTAGCGGGGGCACAGATACGCAGTATTTT. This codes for CASSDRTSGGTDTQYF.

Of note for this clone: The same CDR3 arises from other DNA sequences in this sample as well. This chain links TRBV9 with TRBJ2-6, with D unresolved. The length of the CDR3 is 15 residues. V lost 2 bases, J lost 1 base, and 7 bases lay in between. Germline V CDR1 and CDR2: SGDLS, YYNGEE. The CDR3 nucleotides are TGTGCCAGCAGCGTTAGTGGGTCTGGGGCCAACGTCCTGACTTTC. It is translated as CASSVSGSGANVLTF.

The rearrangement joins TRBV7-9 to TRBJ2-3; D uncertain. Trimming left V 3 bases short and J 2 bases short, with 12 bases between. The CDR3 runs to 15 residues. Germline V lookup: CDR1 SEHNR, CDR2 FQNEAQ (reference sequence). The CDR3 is CASSFIETTTDTQYF. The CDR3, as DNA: TGTGCCAGCAGCTTTATCGAGACAACCACAGATACGCAGTATTTT. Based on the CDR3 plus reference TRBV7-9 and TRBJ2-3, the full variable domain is DTGVSQNPRHKITKRGQNVTFRCDPISEHNRLYWYRQTLGQGPEFLTYFQNEAQLEKSRLLSDRFSAERPKGSFSTLEIQRTEQGDSAMYLCASSFIETTTDTQYFGPGTRLTVL.